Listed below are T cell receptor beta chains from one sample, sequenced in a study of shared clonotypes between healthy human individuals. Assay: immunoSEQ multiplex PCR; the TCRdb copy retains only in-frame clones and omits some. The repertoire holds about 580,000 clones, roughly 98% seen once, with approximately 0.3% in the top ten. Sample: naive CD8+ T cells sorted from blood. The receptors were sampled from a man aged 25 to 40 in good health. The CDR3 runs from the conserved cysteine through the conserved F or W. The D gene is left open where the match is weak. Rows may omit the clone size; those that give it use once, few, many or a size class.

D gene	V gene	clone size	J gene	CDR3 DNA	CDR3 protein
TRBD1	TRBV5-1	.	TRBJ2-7	TGCGCCAGCAGCTTGTTGGGACAGGGGTCCTCATACGAGCAGTACTTC	CASSLLGQGSSYEQYF
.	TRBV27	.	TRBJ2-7	TGTGCCAGCAGTTTCGGCCGGGACCCTGGCGCCTACGAGCAGTACTTC	CASSFGRDPGAYEQYF
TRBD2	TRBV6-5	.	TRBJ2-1	TGTGCCAGCAGCATGGGACTAGCGGTCTACAATGAGCAGTTCTTC	CASSMGLAVYNEQFF
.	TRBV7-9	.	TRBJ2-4	TGTGCCAGCAGGGGGGCCAAAAACATTCAGTACTTC	CASRGAKNIQYF
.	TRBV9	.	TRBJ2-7	TGTGCCAGCAGCGCCCGGGACTCATCCTACGAGCAGTACTTC	CASSARDSSYEQYF
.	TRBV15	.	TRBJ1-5	TGTGCCACCAGCGAGGGTGCAGTTGGCAATCAGCCCCAGCATTTT	CATSEGAVGNQPQHF
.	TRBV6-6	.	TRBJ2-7	TGTGCCAGCAGTTATGCGGGACGGGCATACGAGCAGTACTTC	CASSYAGRAYEQYF
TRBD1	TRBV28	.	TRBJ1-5	TGTGCCGTACGACAGGGGATCCGTCAGCCCCAGCATTTT	CAVRQGIRQPQHF
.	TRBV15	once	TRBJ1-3	TGTGCCACCAGCAGCGGGGCGGGGTCTGGAAACACCATATATTTT	CATSSGAGSGNTIYF
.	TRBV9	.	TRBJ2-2	TGTGCCAGCAGCGCCGACGTTCTTCCTTCAACTACTTTGGGTGCGGGCGGGGAGCTGTTTTTT	CASSADVLPSTTLGAGGELFF
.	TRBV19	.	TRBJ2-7	TGTGCCAGTAGTATAGGTGGCTACGAGCAGTACTTC	CASSIGGYEQYF
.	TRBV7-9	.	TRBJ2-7	TGTGCCAGCAGCCTACAGGGCGGTGAGCAGTACTTC	CASSLQGGEQYF
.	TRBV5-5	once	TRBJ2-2	TGTGCCAGCAGCACCCGTGAGTTGGGTTGGGAGCTGTTTTTT	CASSTRELGWELFF
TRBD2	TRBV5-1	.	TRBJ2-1	TGCGCCAGCAGCTTGGTGCTGGCGGGAGAAGGCCACAATGAGCAGTTCTTC	CASSLVLAGEGHNEQFF
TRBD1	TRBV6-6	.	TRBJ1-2	TGTGCCAGCAGTTCCTCGACAGGGCCCAACTATGGCTACACCTTC	CASSSSTGPNYGYTF
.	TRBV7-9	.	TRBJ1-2	TGTGCCAGCAGTCCGGCTGCAGGGGACGGTGGCTACACCTTC	CASSPAAGDGGYTF
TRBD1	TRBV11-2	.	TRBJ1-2	TGTGCCAGCAGCTTAGGCGGGACAGGCTTCTACGGCTACACCTTC	CASSLGGTGFYGYTF
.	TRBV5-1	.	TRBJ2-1	TGCGCCAGCAGCTCCGACTACAATGAGCAGTTCTTC	CASSSDYNEQFF
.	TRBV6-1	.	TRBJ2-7	TGTGCCAGCAGTGACCGACCCCACAGCCACGACGAGCAGTACTTC	CASSDRPHSHDEQYF
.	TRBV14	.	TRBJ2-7	TGTGCCAGCAGCCCCGGGTCGTCACCCTACGAGCAGTACTTC	CASSPGSSPYEQYF